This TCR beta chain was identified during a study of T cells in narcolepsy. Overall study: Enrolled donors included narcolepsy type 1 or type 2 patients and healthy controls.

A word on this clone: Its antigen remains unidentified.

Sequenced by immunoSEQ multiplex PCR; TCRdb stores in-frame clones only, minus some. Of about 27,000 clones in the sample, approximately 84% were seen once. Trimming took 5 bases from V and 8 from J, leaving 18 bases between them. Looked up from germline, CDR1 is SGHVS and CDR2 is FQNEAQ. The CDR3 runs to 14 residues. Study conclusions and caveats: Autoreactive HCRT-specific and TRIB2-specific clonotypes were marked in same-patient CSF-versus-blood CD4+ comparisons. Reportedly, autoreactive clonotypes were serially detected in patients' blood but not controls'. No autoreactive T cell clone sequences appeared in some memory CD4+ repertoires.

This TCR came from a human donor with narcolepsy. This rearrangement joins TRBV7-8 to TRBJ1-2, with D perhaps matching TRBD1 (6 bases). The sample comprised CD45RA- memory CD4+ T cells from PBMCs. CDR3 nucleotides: TGTGCCAGCAGCCGAAGCAGGGGATCTGGCGGCTACACCTTC. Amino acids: CASSRSRGSGGYTF.